Here is one T cell receptor (beta chain) with its context. There are many counts of this clonotype. The specificity of this receptor is unknown. Per-base qualities were not stored, and no clone one base away is much larger. This record belongs to a study of T-cell memory formation after mild COVID-19 (dated by TCRdb to about 2021). Context from the whole study: Most TCR sequence clusters were specific to one of the two donors. In two donors, T-cell clones that expanded and contracted after mild COVID-19 were tracked by sequencing TCRalpha and TCRbeta repertoires over time. The cohort comprised two young, previously healthy adult volunteers, one female and one male. Paper-wide results and their limitations: Clones that contracted from day 15 to 85 showed balanced CD4/CD8 phenotypes, whereas a second wave of clones that expanded from day 15 to 37 leaned towards CD4+. The study covered only a couple of mild cases, and larger cohorts including severe cases with pre-infection samples were considered necessary. SARS-CoV-2 specificity was not confirmed for the second-wave clones peaking on day 37. Contracting CD4+ clones appeared mostly in the CM and EM memory subsets, whereas CD8+ clones were enriched in EMRA. Some responding clones were detected in pre-infection memory, which suggested that pre-existing cross-reactive memory T cells had joined the SARS-CoV-2 response.

Sequencer: Illumina NovaSeq 6000. Using 5'RACE with constant-segment primers, TCRalpha and TCRbeta cDNA libraries were constructed, with sample barcodes and unique molecular identifiers added in the process. Trizol reagent was used to extract RNA from every sample. Amplification of the libraries took two PCR steps, and the second step added a second sample barcode plus Illumina TruSeq adapters. The libraries were sequenced on an Illumina NovaSeq using 2 x 150 bp paired-end reads. From the authors' description of their analysis: With migec v1.2.7, reads were demultiplexed and then collapsed into UMI-guided consensus sequences. Using mixcr v2.1.11, UMI consensuses were aligned to TRA and TRB V and J templates and then assembled into clonotypes. A clonotype was counted as expanded or contracted only when both edgeR and NoisET called the clonotype significant, with the noise models trained on biological replicates. For edgeR calls, the thresholds were a false discovery rate-adjusted p below 0.01 and a log2 fold-change of 1. As an exploratory analysis of dynamics, max-normalized trajectories of the 1000 most abundant clonotypes were examined with PCA combined with hierarchical clustering. Separately sequenced CD4+ and CD8+ repertoires were used to assign a CD4 or CD8 phenotype to each responding clone. TCRdb handled the public reads itself, with Q25 trimming in fastp and clone calling in MiXCR, and kept productive beta chains. Entries are consolidated by CDR3 protein sequence, retaining the most common genes and DNA. Here the V and J calls rest on TCRdb's processing, not on the authors' analysis. Here the sample has approximately 46,000 distinct CDR3 sequences; roughly an eighth occur a single time. The top ten hold 24% of the sample.

PBMCs were isolated by Ficoll-Paque density gradient centrifugation. Spanning cysteine to phenylalanine, the CDR3 consists of 16 amino acids. The sequence is cut down to CDR3 DNA, 48 bases in frame from base 1. Trimming takes 0 bases from V and 0 bases from J, and the germline ends sit 10 bases apart. CDR1 and CDR2 are drawn from the germline V gene: MGHRA, YSYEKL. The sequence derives from a man younger than 30 who had mild COVID-19 (a few samples of this study predate the infection). The sample titles of this study are shuffled in the database, so cell type and time point are left out; the donor was told from shared clones. The specimen sequenced was PBMCs or a T cell subset sorted from them (not recorded which). The sequence is built from TRBV4-1 and TRBJ2-3, with the identity of the D gene unclear. CDR3 region: CASSQEAFPSTDTQYF. Here is the DNA: TGCGCCAGCAGCCAAGAGGCCTTTCCTAGCACAGATACGCAGTATTTT.